A single sample is the source of the 28 T cell receptor beta chains below, sequenced in a study of blood T cell repertoires in COVID-19. The repertoire was sequenced with immunoSEQ multiplex PCR; TCRdb's copy has only in-frame clones and lacks some. The sample lists tens of thousands of clones, nearly 90% occurring once. Sequencing was done on a sample of peripheral blood. The origin of the receptors is a woman aged 45-59 years with active COVID-19.

This clone occurred once. The chain couples TRBV7-7 to TRBJ2-5, with 9 bases that match TRBD2. Germline V gives CDR1 SSHAT, CDR2 FNYEAQ (reference sequence). J was trimmed by 2 bases and V by 1 base; bases with no gene match: 2. CDR3 size: 15 residues. The CDR3 loop is CASSLGLAGQETQYF. CDR3 DNA sequence: TGTGCCAGCAGCTTAGGGCTAGCGGGACAAGAGACCCAGTACTTC.

The rearrangement uses TRBV10-2 and TRBJ2-7; TRBD2 matches 12 bases. The germline gives CDR1 WSHSY, CDR2 SAAADI. V was clipped by 4 bases and J by 1 base; unmatched bases: 2. The CDR3 covers 15 residues. CDR3 region: CASSGGLAGSYEQYF. DNA for the CDR3: TGCGCCAGCAGTGGGGGACTAGCGGGTTCCTACGAGCAGTACTTC.

The V call is TRBV3-1 (or the pseudogene TRBV3-2), the J call TRBJ2-7, with 10 bases that match TRBD2. V was pared by 6 bases and J by 5 bases, with 7 bases of the junction left unmatched. CDR1 and CDR2 (germline): LGHDT, YNNKEL (reference sequence). The CDR3 length is 14 residues. The CDR3 loop reads CASSHGTSVHEQYF. CDR3 nucleotide sequence: TGTGCCAGCAGTCACGGGACTAGCGTTCACGAGCAGTACTTC.

The rearrangement joins TRBV5-1 to TRBJ2-5; 7 nucleotides agree with TRBD2. The V gene end was trimmed by 4 bases and the J gene end by 4 bases; junction bases not matched to a gene: 16. The CDR3 runs to 17 residues. In germline, CDR1 is SGHRS, CDR2 YFSETQ. The CDR3 DNA is TGCGCCAGCAGCCTTGTCAGGGAGGGCCGCGGAGGAGAGACCCAGTACTTC. Protein: CASSLVREGRGGETQYF. Drawing the rest from reference TRBV5-1 and TRBJ2-5, the complete variable domain is KAGVTQTPRYLIKTRGQQVTLSCSPISGHRSVSWYQQTPGQGLQFLFEYFSETQRNKGNFPGRFSGRQFSNSRSEMNVSTLELGDSALYLCASSLVREGRGGETQYFGPGTRLLVL.

V and J are TRBV27 and TRBJ2-3, with D possibly TRBD2 on 5 matching bases. CDR3 length: 14 amino acids. CDR1 is MNHEY, CDR2 SMNVEV, per germline (reference sequence). Trimming pared 8 bases from V and 2 bases from J, leaving 14 bases between. The CDR3 reads CASHRTGNTDTQYF. The DNA for the CDR3 is TGTGCCAGCCATAGAACGGGAAACACAGATACGCAGTATTTT.

J is TRBJ2-3 and V is TRBV27; 8 positions match TRBD2. CDR1 is MNHEY and CDR2 is SMNVEV in the germline V gene (reference sequence). The J segment lost 4 bases and the V segment lost 6 bases, leaving 18 bases of the junction unmatched. This CDR3 has 18 residues. In nucleotides, the CDR3 is TGTGCCAGCAGCTCACAAACCGGGACTAGGATATACGCAGATACGCAGTATTTT. Translating gives CASSSQTGTRIYADTQYF.

This rearrangement joins TRBV9 to TRBJ2-7, with a weak D call TRBD2 (7 bases). V lost 3 bases, J lost 3 bases, and 10 bases lay in between. CDR3 length: 13 residues. CDR1 and CDR2 (germline): SGDLS, YYNGEE. The CDR3 loop is CASSGGGGYEQYF. CDR3 in DNA: TGTGCCAGCAGCGGGGGAGGGGGCTACGAGCAGTACTTC.

This rearrangement joins TRBV5-1 to TRBJ1-1; no definite D call. The CDR3 extends over 14 amino acids. V was pared by 7 bases and J by 1 base, with 14 bases between. The germline V gene has CDR1 SGHRS and CDR2 YFSETQ. CDR3 nucleotides: TGCGCCAGCCGCTCCTACAGTGGGAACACTGAAGCTTTCTTT. Translated, it gives CASRSYSGNTEAFF.

Written as DNA, the CDR3 is TGTGCCAGCAGTTCCCCTGCTTCAGCGGGAAAAAGGGAGCAGTACTTC. Encoded protein: CASSSPASAGKREQYF. The gene calls are TRBV28 and TRBJ2-7, with 7 bases aligning to TRBD2. V was clipped by 4 bases and J by 7 bases; unmatched bases: 16. CDR1 MDHEN and CDR2 SYDVKM come from the germline V gene. There are 16 residues in the CDR3.

The J gene is TRBJ2-6, the V gene TRBV5-5, with D unclear. The V end lost 1 base, the J end lost 2 bases, and 4 bases lay between the germline ends. Germline CDR1 reads SGHKS; CDR2 reads YYEKEE (reference sequence). The CDR3 runs 14 residues. This CDR3 is CASSLFTGANVLTF. The CDR3 DNA reads TGTGCCAGCAGCTTGTTTACTGGGGCCAACGTCCTGACTTTC. Full variable domain (missing parts from reference TRBV5-5 and TRBJ2-6): DAGVTQSPTHLIKTRGQQVTLRCSPISGHKSVSWYQQVLGQGPQFIFQYYEKEERGRGNFPDRFSARQFPNYSSELNVNALLLGDSALYLCASSLFTGANVLTFGAGSRLTVL.

V usage is TRBV29-1 and J usage is TRBJ2-7; the D gene is possibly TRBD2 (6 bases). Germline CDR1 is SQVTM and CDR2 is ANQGSEA. Trimming removed 2 bases from V and 5 bases from J, with 13 bases in between. The CDR3 is made up of 13 amino acids. As DNA, the CDR3 is TGCAGCGTTGAAATGGGACTCTCGGACGAGCAGTACTTC. Protein: CSVEMGLSDEQYF.

The chain couples TRBV30 to TRBJ1-6; D not resolved. The germline V gene has CDR1 GTSNPN and CDR2 SVGIG (reference sequence). This CDR3 spans 13 amino acids. The V end lost 2 bases, the J end lost 7 bases, and 9 bases lay between the germline ends. The CDR3: CAWSNGVNSPLHF. CDR3 coding DNA: TGTGCCTGGAGTAACGGGGTGAATTCACCCCTCCACTTT.

The chain employs TRBV7-3 and TRBJ2-1, with TRBD2 as a possible D gene (5 bases). V was shortened by 2 bases and J by 9 bases, with 11 bases between the two germline ends. CDR3 length: 13 residues. From germline, CDR1 is SGHTA and CDR2 FQGTGA. Here the CDR3 reads CASSLLPEGEQFF. CDR3 in DNA: TGTGCCAGCAGCTTATTACCCGAGGGTGAGCAGTTCTTC.

This chain links TRBV29-1 with TRBJ2-2, with 10 bases aligning to TRBD1. This CDR3 is 20 amino acids long. V gave up 6 bases and J gave up 3 bases; unmatched junction bases: 22. CDR1 and CDR2 from the germline V gene are SQVTM and ANQGSEA. The DNA of the CDR3 is TGCAGCGTCTGGGTTGGGACAGGGGCGCTACTCCTATCCTACACCGGGGAGCTGTTTTTT. Encoded protein: CSVWVGTGALLLSYTGELFF.

This clone was seen just once. V and J are TRBV7-3 and TRBJ2-7; a weak D match, TRBD2 (6 bases). The V and J ends lost 6 bases and 3 bases respectively, with 18 bases between them. The germline gives CDR1 SGHTA, CDR2 FQGTGA. The CDR3 totals 15 residues. The CDR3 loop reads CASSPGPGVYYEQYF. The CDR3 DNA sequence: TGTGCCAGCAGTCCCGGACCGGGGGTCTACTACGAGCAGTACTTC. The whole variable domain, filled in from reference TRBV7-3 and TRBJ2-7, reads GAGVSQTPSNKVTEKGKYVELRCDPISGHTALYWYRQSLGQGPEFLIYFQGTGAADDSGLPNDRFFAVRPEGSVSTLKIQRTERGDSAVYLCASSPGPGVYYEQYFGPGTRLTVT.

This clone has just one count. The rearrangement uses TRBV27 and TRBJ1-5; 7 bases are a match to TRBD1. From germline, CDR1 is MNHEY and CDR2 SMNVEV (reference sequence). This CDR3 is built from 19 residues. V dropped 2 bases and J dropped 0; count of bases not matched to a gene: 13. The CDR3 loop is CASSLRGHPGVYSNQPQHF. CDR3 nucleotides: TGTGCCAGCAGTTTAAGGGGGCACCCGGGGGTTTATAGCAATCAGCCCCAGCATTTT.

The genes are TRBV5-1 and TRBJ1-3; TRBD1 agrees at 8 bases. CDR3 length: 15 amino acids. V lost 4 bases, J lost 4 bases, and 7 bases stayed unmatched. Germline V gives CDR1 SGHRS, CDR2 YFSETQ. For the CDR3, the DNA is TGCGCCAGCAGCCTTGAAGGGGACAGGGGAAACACCATATATTTT. It translates to CASSLEGDRGNTIYF.

This chain links TRBV4-1 with TRBJ1-3; no clear D. The V end was cut by 0 bases, the J end by 0 bases, with 15 bases between. CDR3 length: 18 amino acids. Germline V gene lookup returns CDR1 MGHRA and CDR2 YSYEKL. The CDR3 region is CASSQDQEAAHSGNTIYF. In nucleotides, the CDR3 is TGCGCCAGCAGCCAAGATCAGGAAGCGGCACACTCTGGAAACACCATATATTTT.

The J gene is TRBJ2-3, the V gene TRBV24-1, with TRBD2 identical over 14 bases. The junction had 5 bases not matched to a gene; V was cut back by 3 bases and J by 4 bases. Germline V gives CDR1 KGHDR, CDR2 SFDVKD. The CDR3 loop spans 17 amino acids. DNA for the CDR3: TGTGCCACCAGTGATCTTCCGGGACTAGCGGGAGCAGATACGCAGTATTTT. It specifies CATSDLPGLAGADTQYF.

Ten or more counts support this clone. The J gene is TRBJ2-7, the V gene TRBV20-1; maybe TRBD2 (5 bases). Looked up from germline, CDR1 is DFQATT and CDR2 is SNEGSKA (reference sequence). V dropped 0 bases and J dropped 5 bases, with 5 bases sitting between them. The CDR3 consists of 11 residues. This CDR3 reads CSARDGNEQYF. The CDR3 DNA is TGCAGTGCTAGAGACGGGAACGAGCAGTACTTC.

V and J are TRBV7-3 and TRBJ2-7; 12 bases are shared with TRBD2. Losses at the gene ends were 1 base for V and 5 bases for J; bases not matched to a gene: 3. CDR1 SGHTA and CDR2 FQGTGA come from the germline V gene. There are 15 residues in the CDR3. CDR3 region: CASSLRASGRDEQYF. For the CDR3, the DNA is TGTGCCAGCAGCTTAAGGGCTAGCGGGAGGGACGAGCAGTACTTC.

The chain has TRBV15 and TRBJ2-1; tentative D call: TRBD2 (5 bases). The germline V gene encodes CDR1 LNHNV and CDR2 YYDKDF (reference sequence). V lost 2 bases and J 0 bases, leaving 8 bases between the germline ends. CDR3 length: 15 residues. The CDR3 loop is CATSRSSASYNEQFF. Here the CDR3 DNA reads TGTGCCACCAGCAGAAGTAGCGCCTCCTACAATGAGCAGTTCTTC.

The chain carries TRBV7-9 and TRBJ2-7; 7 positions agree with TRBD2. V shed 5 bases, J shed 5 bases, and the junction held 12 bases outside the gene matches. The CDR3 runs to 15 residues. The germline gives CDR1 SEHNR, CDR2 FQNEAQ (reference sequence). DNA of the CDR3: TGTGCCAGCAGCACAATCGGACTAGGGTTCCACGAGCAGTACTTC. The encoded protein is CASSTIGLGFHEQYF.

V gene TRBV18 combines with J gene TRBJ2-5, with unresolved D. Trimming pared 6 bases from V and 4 bases from J, leaving 12 bases between. This CDR3 is 13 amino acids long. Germline assignment: CDR1 KGHSH and CDR2 LQKENI. The CDR3 is CASSPKERETQYF. DNA for the CDR3: TGTGCCAGCTCGCCGAAGGAGAGAGAGACCCAGTACTTC. Full variable domain (rest looked up from reference TRBV18 and TRBJ2-5): NAGVMQNPRHLVRRRGQEARLRCSPMKGHSHVYWYRQLPEEGLKFMVYLQKENIIDESGMPKERFSAEFPKEGPSILRIQQVVRGDSAAYFCASSPKERETQYFGPGTRLLVL.

The V gene is TRBV7-9, the J gene TRBJ2-7, with 7 bases matching TRBD1. In germline, CDR1 is SEHNR, CDR2 FQNEAQ (reference sequence). The CDR3 runs to 14 residues. V lost 5 bases to trimming and J lost 2 bases; unmatched junction nucleotides: 6. This chain's CDR3 is CASSGRDRPYEQYF. The CDR3 DNA follows: TGTGCCAGCAGCGGCCGGGACAGACCCTACGAGCAGTACTTC.

The chain recombines TRBV3-1 (or the pseudogene TRBV3-2) with TRBJ2-7; 8 bases align to TRBD2. Germline CDR1 and CDR2: LGHDT and YNNKEL (reference sequence). The CDR3 has 14 residues. Trimming at V came to 3 bases and at J to 0 bases, leaving 1 base not matched to a gene. The CDR3 spells CASSHGTSSYEQYF. The CDR3 DNA follows: TGTGCCAGCAGCCATGGGACTAGCTCCTACGAGCAGTACTTC.

This clone was recorded only once. The J gene is TRBJ1-2, the V gene TRBV9; a possible D gene is TRBD1 (6 bases). In germline, CDR1 is SGDLS, CDR2 YYNGEE. The CDR3 is 14 residues long. V lost 3 bases and J lost 8, with 17 bases in between. CDR3 region: CASSDGGALRGYTF. The CDR3 DNA sequence: TGTGCCAGCAGCGACGGGGGGGCGCTGAGAGGCTACACCTTC.

The chain joins TRBV6-5 to TRBJ2-1; 10 positions match TRBD2. V lost 6 bases and J lost 3; bases outside the gene matches: 5. This CDR3 comprises 15 residues. CDR1 is MNHEY, CDR2 SVGAGI, per germline. CDR3: CASRASGSDYNEQFF. The CDR3 DNA sequence: TGTGCCAGCAGAGCTAGCGGGAGCGACTACAATGAGCAGTTCTTC.